A selection of T cell receptor beta chains follows, all from one sample in a study of cytomegalovirus exposure and HLA in healthy donors. Sequencing used immunoSEQ multiplex PCR; TCRdb keeps in-frame clones, though not all of them. The sample yields some 67,000 clones, of which the top ten take up approximately 1.6%. The sequencing input was PBMCs. Source of these receptors: a woman aged 25 to 39 in good health and CMV-seronegative. CDR3s leave out the opening cysteine and the closing phenylalanine or tryptophan. The order of the fields is CDR3 protein, V gene, D gene. The D gene is left open where the match is weak.

CDR3aa: ASSQLESYEQY
v_gene: TRBV4-1
d_gene: -

CDR3aa: ASSPPQGYNEQY
v_gene: TRBV28
d_gene: -

CDR3aa: SVASGRGRAADTQY
v_gene: TRBV29-1
d_gene: TRBD2

CDR3aa: AIHTSTDTQY
v_gene: TRBV27
d_gene: -

CDR3aa: ASTWAGGNNSPLH
v_gene: TRBV5-1
d_gene: -

CDR3aa: ASSSSWAGAVGYT
v_gene: TRBV7-9
d_gene: -

CDR3aa: ASSLSTGSNEKLF
v_gene: TRBV7-2
d_gene: -

CDR3aa: ASSQGTRNQPQH
v_gene: TRBV4-3
d_gene: -

CDR3aa: ASSTTEGAYEQY
v_gene: TRBV7-9
d_gene: -

CDR3aa: ASSWGGTGFEQF
v_gene: TRBV9
d_gene: -

CDR3aa: AWSLPGAGTGELF
v_gene: TRBV30
d_gene: -

CDR3aa: ASSDKDRNEAF
v_gene: TRBV6-4
d_gene: -

CDR3aa: ASSQVGVEAGTDTQY
v_gene: TRBV4-1
d_gene: -

CDR3aa: ASSTSGTTYEQY
v_gene: TRBV6-1
d_gene: TRBD2

CDR3aa: AWSSPMDRVGGYT
v_gene: TRBV30
d_gene: TRBD1

CDR3aa: ASSIGLGELF
v_gene: TRBV19
d_gene: -

CDR3aa: AWTGTGSYEQY
v_gene: TRBV30
d_gene: TRBD1

CDR3aa: AWSRYDRPAEQY
v_gene: TRBV30
d_gene: -

CDR3aa: ASSVRYGQGTYNEQF
v_gene: TRBV5-6
d_gene: -

CDR3aa: ASSQASRIGNTIY
v_gene: TRBV4-2
d_gene: -

CDR3aa: ASSPGPSQYNEQF
v_gene: TRBV4-1
d_gene: -

CDR3aa: ASSSGQGAEPQH
v_gene: TRBV11-2
d_gene: TRBD1

CDR3aa: ASSVFGTGTGNTIY
v_gene: TRBV9
d_gene: TRBD1

CDR3aa: SVERSGRYGYT
v_gene: TRBV29-1
d_gene: -

CDR3aa: ASSQQISGRFYEQY
v_gene: TRBV4-1
d_gene: TRBD2

CDR3aa: ASSLGSAYTDTQY
v_gene: TRBV5-6
d_gene: -

CDR3aa: ASNLKGGTDTQY
v_gene: TRBV4-1
d_gene: -

CDR3aa: ASSETSGSSLYEQY
v_gene: TRBV27
d_gene: TRBD2

CDR3aa: ASSPPLNYEQY
v_gene: TRBV7-6
d_gene: -

CDR3aa: ASSPTPPGGSEGYT
v_gene: TRBV6-6
d_gene: -

CDR3aa: ASRKDRVLYEQY
v_gene: TRBV2
d_gene: TRBD1

CDR3aa: ASTTFIKGKADTQY
v_gene: TRBV28
d_gene: -

CDR3aa: ASSFWTGTPYEQY
v_gene: TRBV7-9
d_gene: TRBD1

CDR3aa: ASSIEQVNQPQH
v_gene: TRBV19
d_gene: -

CDR3aa: SAIQGAEQY
v_gene: TRBV20-1
d_gene: -

CDR3aa: ASSFLPGQGSIALH
v_gene: TRBV27
d_gene: TRBD1

CDR3aa: ASSREGTPGVETQY
v_gene: TRBV7-3
d_gene: TRBD2

CDR3aa: ASSSQTGTGELF
v_gene: TRBV28
d_gene: -

CDR3aa: ASSLDTQRNSPLH
v_gene: TRBV5-1
d_gene: -

CDR3aa: AWSRLAGGGDEQF
v_gene: TRBV30
d_gene: TRBD2

CDR3aa: AWSVSLNTEAF
v_gene: TRBV30
d_gene: -

CDR3aa: AWSNQRGGDTEAF
v_gene: TRBV30
d_gene: -

CDR3aa: ASRTQGSNQPQH
v_gene: TRBV6-1
d_gene: -

CDR3aa: SVEEPPGGNEQF
v_gene: TRBV29-1
d_gene: TRBD1

CDR3aa: AWSSSYEQY
v_gene: TRBV30
d_gene: -

CDR3aa: ASSSGGYEQY
v_gene: TRBV6-5
d_gene: -

CDR3aa: AWSDRFRLF
v_gene: TRBV30
d_gene: -

CDR3aa: ASSSPSGGAYEQY
v_gene: TRBV5-6
d_gene: TRBD2

CDR3aa: ASRLRGQTNQPQH
v_gene: TRBV12-2
d_gene: -

CDR3aa: ASSRDRIYNEQF
v_gene: TRBV27
d_gene: TRBD1

CDR3aa: ASSQEPGGAYEQY
v_gene: TRBV4-3
d_gene: TRBD2

CDR3aa: ASGRGGAFEKLF
v_gene: TRBV4-1
d_gene: -

CDR3aa: SVWRGAV
v_gene: TRBV29-1
d_gene: -

CDR3aa: ASSFTGGHGYGYT
v_gene: TRBV27
d_gene: -